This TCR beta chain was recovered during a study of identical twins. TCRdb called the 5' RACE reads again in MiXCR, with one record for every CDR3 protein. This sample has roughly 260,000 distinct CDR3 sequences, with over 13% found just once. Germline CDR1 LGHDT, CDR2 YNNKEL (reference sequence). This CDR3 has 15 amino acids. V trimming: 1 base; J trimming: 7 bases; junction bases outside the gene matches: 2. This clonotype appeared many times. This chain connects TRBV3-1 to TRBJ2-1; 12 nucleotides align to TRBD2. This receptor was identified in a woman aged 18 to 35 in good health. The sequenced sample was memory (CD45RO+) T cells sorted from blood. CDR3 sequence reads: CASSQVLAGGNEQFF. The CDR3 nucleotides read TGTGCCAGCAGCCAAGTTCTAGCGGGAGGGAATGAGCAGTTCTTC.